The next 8 T cell receptor beta chains were all read from a single sample in a study of siplizumab effects on memory and regulatory T cells. Method: immunoSEQ multiplex PCR; TCRdb's copy keeps in-frame clones and lacks some. The sample lists tens of thousands of clones; approximately 88% were seen once. Sequencing was performed on Tregs sorted from blood. These receptors were collected from a human donor in good health.

The V and J genes are TRBV19 and TRBJ2-7; TRBD2 matches at 9 bases. CDR1 and CDR2 from the germline V gene are LNHDA and SQIVND (reference sequence). The V segment lost 6 bases and the J segment 0 bases; nucleotides outside the gene matches: 15. This CDR3 contains 18 residues. In DNA, the CDR3 is TGTGCCAGTAGCATATTATTCCTAGCGGGGCAGAACTCCTACGAGCAGTACTTC. The encoded protein is CASSILFLAGQNSYEQYF.

V usage is TRBV5-4 and J usage is TRBJ2-3; tentatively, D is TRBD2 (5 bases). Germline CDR1 SGHNT, CDR2 YYREEE (reference sequence). The V end was cut by 0 bases, the J end by 12 bases, with 17 bases between. The CDR3 is 14 amino acids. The DNA for the CDR3 is TGTGCCAGCAGCTTGGATGTCGGGGAGAACCAACAGTATTTT. Amino acids: CASSLDVGENQQYF.

The chain combines TRBV10-3 with TRBJ1-4; TRBD1 is a possible D gene (5 bases). The CDR3 is 13 amino acids. Germline V gene lookup returns CDR1 ENHRY and CDR2 SYGVKD. The ends were cut back, 6 bases at V and 1 base at J, with 6 bases in the middle. The chain's CDR3 is CAIRGGTNEKLFF. The CDR3 DNA sequence: TGTGCCATCAGGGGGGGAACTAATGAAAAACTGTTTTTT.

A few counts support this clone. The gene calls are TRBV11-3 and TRBJ2-7; D is unresolved. The V end lost 6 bases, the J end lost 6 bases, and 9 bases lay between the germline ends. The CDR3 totals 11 residues. Germline CDR1 SGHNT, CDR2 YENEEA. The chain's CDR3 is CASRGSGEQYF. The DNA for the CDR3 is TGTGCCAGCAGGGGGTCTGGCGAGCAGTACTTC. The full variable domain, completed using reference TRBV11-3 and TRBJ2-7, is EAGVVQSPRYKIIEKKQPVAFWCNPISGHNTLYWYLQNLGQGPELLIRYENEEAVDDSQLPKDRFSAERLKGVDSTLKIQPAELGDSAVYLCASRGSGEQYFGPGTRLTVT.

V gene TRBV28 combines with J gene TRBJ2-2; no definite D call. Germline loops: CDR1 MDHEN, CDR2 SYDVKM. The length of the CDR3 is 12 residues. Trimming took 4 bases from V and 8 from J, leaving 8 bases between them. CDR3 in DNA: TGTGCCAGCAGTTCGGACCGGGGGGAGCTGTTTTTT. Its translation is CASSSDRGELFF.

For this clone: The identical CDR3 is also encoded by other nucleotide sequences in the sample. J is TRBJ2-2 and V is TRBV5-1; tentative D call: TRBD2 (5 bases). This CDR3 region has 12 residues. Germline values: CDR1 SGHRS, CDR2 YFSETQ. The germline V and J ends were trimmed by 4 bases and 5 bases, with 6 bases remaining between them. The CDR3 here is CASSGSTGELFF. The CDR3 DNA follows: TGCGCCAGCAGCGGGAGTACCGGGGAGCTGTTTTTT.

Here the CDR3 DNA reads TGTGCCAGCAGGTTCCGGGAGGGAGAGCAGTTCTTC. Translated, it gives CASRFREGEQFF. J is TRBJ2-1 and V is TRBV6-6; TRBD2 matches at 8 bases. V was pared by 6 bases and J by 10 bases, with 5 bases of the junction left unmatched. The germline V gene encodes CDR1 MNHNY and CDR2 SVGAGI (reference sequence). The length of the CDR3 is 12 residues.

This clone appeared a single time. The chain uses TRBV15 and TRBJ2-5, with D perhaps being TRBD1 or TRBD2 (5 bases each). With 1 base removed from V and 5 bases from J, the gap between germline ends came to 8 bases. Germline V CDR1 and CDR2: LNHNV, YYDKDF (reference sequence). CDR3 size: 13 residues. In DNA form, the CDR3 reads TGTGCCACCAGCAGAGGAGGGGACGAGACCCAGTACTTC. Its protein product is CATSRGGDETQYF.